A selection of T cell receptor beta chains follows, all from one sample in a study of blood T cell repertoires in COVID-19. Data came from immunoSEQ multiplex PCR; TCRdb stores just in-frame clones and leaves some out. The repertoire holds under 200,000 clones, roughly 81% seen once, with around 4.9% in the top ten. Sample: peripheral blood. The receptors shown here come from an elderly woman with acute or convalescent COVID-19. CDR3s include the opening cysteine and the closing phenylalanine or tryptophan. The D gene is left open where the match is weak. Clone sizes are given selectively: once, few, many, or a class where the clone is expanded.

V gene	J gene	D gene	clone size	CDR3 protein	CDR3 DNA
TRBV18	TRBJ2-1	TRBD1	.	CASLDRGRNEQFF	TGTGCCAGCCTGGACAGGGGGCGGAATGAGCAGTTCTTC
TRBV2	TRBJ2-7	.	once	CASSESGEQYF	TGTGCCAGCAGTGAATCGGGCGAGCAGTACTTC
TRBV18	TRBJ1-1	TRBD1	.	CASSPFPGGGTEAFF	TGTGCCAGCTCACCATTCCCAGGGGGTGGCACTGAAGCTTTCTTT
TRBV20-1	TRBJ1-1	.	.	CSASHFEAFF	TGCAGTGCTAGCCATTTCGAAGCTTTCTTT
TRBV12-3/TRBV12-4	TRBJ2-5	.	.	CASRRTRETQYF	TGTGCCAGCAGACGGACACGAGAGACCCAGTACTTC
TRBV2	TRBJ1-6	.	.	CASTGRDDSPLHF	TGTGCCAGCACGGGGAGGGACGATTCACCCCTCCACTTT
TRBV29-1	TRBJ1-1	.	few	CSVRFNYGNTEAFF	TGCAGCGTTCGCTTTAATTACGGGAACACTGAAGCTTTCTTT
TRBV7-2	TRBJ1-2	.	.	CASSLRWGDPRANYGYTF	TGTGCCAGCAGCTTAAGGTGGGGAGACCCTCGAGCTAACTATGGCTACACCTTC
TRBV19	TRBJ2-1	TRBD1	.	CASSRTGFGMNEQFF	TGTGCCAGTAGTAGGACAGGGTTCGGGATGAATGAGCAGTTCTTC
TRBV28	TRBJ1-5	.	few	CASSPLGKEGPQHF	TGTGCCAGCAGTCCCCTTGGGAAGGAGGGGCCCCAGCATTTT
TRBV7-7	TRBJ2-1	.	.	CASSLGTGPAPNEQFF	TGTGCTAGCAGCTTAGGTACAGGCCCGGCACCCAATGAGCAGTTCTTC
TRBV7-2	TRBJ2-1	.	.	CASSPLPDEQFF	TGTGCCAGCAGCCCCCTCCCCGATGAGCAGTTCTTC
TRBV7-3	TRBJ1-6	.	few	CASSPGGAVSPLHF	TGTGCCAGCAGCCCCGGGGGGGCGGTTTCACCCCTCCACTTT
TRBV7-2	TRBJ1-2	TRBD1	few	CASSLRDRVGYTF	TGTGCCAGCAGCTTACGGGACAGGGTTGGCTACACCTTC
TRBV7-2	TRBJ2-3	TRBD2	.	CASSLNGRRPSSTDTQYF	TGTGCCAGCAGCTTAAACGGGAGGAGGCCCTCTAGCACAGATACGCAGTATTTT
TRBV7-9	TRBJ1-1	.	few	CASSSSGGTEAFF	TGTGCCAGCAGCTCTAGTGGGGGGACTGAAGCTTTCTTT
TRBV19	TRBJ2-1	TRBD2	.	CASSIGAGIYNEQFF	TGTGCCAGTAGTATCGGAGCGGGAATCTACAATGAGCAGTTCTTC
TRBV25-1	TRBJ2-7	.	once	CASSESGGLSYEQYF	TGTGCCAGCAGTGAATCCGGGGGGCTGTCCTACGAGCAGTACTTC
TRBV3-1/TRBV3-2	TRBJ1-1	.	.	CASSQAGRGGAFF	TGTGCCAGCAGCCAAGCCGGGAGGGGGGGAGCTTTCTTT
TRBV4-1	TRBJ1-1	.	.	CASSQGGVDTEAFF	TGCGCCAGCAGCCAAGGGGGGGTGGACACTGAAGCTTTCTTT
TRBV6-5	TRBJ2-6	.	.	CASEVSGANVLTF	TGTGCCAGCGAGGTCTCTGGGGCCAACGTCCTGACTTTC
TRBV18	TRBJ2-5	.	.	CATALSGETQYF	TGTGCCACCGCCCTAAGTGGAGAGACCCAGTACTTC